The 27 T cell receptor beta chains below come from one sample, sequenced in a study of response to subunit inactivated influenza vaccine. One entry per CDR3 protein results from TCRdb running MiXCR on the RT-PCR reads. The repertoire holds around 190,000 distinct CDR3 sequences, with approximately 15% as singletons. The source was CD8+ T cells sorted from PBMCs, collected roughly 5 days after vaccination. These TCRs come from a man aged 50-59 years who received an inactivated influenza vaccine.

CDR3 coding DNA: TGTGCCAGCAGTCCTACAAGTGCCAATCAGCCCCAGCATTTT. This gives the protein CASSPTSANQPQHF. V is TRBV6-1 and J is TRBJ1-5; D is ambiguous. Trimming stripped 5 bases from V and 3 bases from J, with 11 bases between. From germline, CDR1 is MNHNS and CDR2 SASEGT. This CDR3 comprises 14 residues.

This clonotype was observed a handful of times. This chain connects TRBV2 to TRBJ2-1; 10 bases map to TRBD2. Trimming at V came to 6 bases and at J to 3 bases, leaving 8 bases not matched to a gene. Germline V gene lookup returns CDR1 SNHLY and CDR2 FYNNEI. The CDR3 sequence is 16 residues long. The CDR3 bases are TGTGCCAGCAGCCTGAGCGGGAGGGCTATCTACAATGAGCAGTTCTTC. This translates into CASSLSGRAIYNEQFF.

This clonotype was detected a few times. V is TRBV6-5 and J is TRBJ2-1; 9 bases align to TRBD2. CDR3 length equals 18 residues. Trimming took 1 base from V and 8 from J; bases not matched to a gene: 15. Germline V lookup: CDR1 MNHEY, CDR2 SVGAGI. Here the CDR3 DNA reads TGTGCCAGCAGTTACTGGGGTATTAGCGGGGGCGCCGGCGATGAGCAGTTCTTC. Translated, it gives CASSYWGISGGAGDEQFF.

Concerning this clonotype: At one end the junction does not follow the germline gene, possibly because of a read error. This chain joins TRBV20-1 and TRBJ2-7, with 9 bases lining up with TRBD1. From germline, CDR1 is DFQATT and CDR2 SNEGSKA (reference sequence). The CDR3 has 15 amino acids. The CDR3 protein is CCARDLTGGSYEQYF. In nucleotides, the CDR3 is TGCTGTGCTAGAGATCTGACAGGGGGCTCCTACGAGCAGTACTTC.

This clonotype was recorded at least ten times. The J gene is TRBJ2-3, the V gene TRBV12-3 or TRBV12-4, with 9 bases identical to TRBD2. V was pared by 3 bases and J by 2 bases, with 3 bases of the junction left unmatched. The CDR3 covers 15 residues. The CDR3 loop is CASSFSGGHTDTQYF. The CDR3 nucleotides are TGTGCCAGCAGTTTTAGCGGGGGCCACACAGATACGCAGTATTTT.

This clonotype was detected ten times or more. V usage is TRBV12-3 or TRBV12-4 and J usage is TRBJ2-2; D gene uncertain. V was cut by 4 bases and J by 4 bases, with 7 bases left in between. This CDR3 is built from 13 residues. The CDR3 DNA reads TGTGCCAGCAGTTATCGGGTCACCGGGGAGCTGTTTTTT. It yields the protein CASSYRVTGELFF.

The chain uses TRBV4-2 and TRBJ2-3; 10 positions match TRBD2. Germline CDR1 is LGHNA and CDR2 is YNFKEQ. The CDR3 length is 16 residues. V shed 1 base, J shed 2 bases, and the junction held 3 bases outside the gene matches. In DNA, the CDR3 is TGTGCCAGCAGCCAAGGGACTAGCGGAGCCACAGATACGCAGTATTTT. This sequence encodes CASSQGTSGATDTQYF.

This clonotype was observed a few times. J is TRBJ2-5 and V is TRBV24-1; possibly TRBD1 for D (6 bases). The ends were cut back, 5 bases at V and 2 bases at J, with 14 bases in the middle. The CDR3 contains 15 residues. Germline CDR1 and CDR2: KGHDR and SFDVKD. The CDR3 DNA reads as TGTGCCACCAGTGGGACCGGGACACTTCAAGAGACCCAGTACTTC. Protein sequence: CATSGTGTLQETQYF.

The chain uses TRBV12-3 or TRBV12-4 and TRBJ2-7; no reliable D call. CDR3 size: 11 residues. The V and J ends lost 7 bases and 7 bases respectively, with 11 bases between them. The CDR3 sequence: CASTNFGEQYF. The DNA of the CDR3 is TGTGCCAGCACCAACTTCGGGGAGCAGTACTTC.

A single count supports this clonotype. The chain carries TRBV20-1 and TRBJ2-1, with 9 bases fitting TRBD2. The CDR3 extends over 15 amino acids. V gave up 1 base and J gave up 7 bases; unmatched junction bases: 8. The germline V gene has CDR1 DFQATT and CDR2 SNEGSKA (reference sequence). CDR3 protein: CSARVIAGALNEQFF. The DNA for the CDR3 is TGCAGTGCTAGAGTGATAGCGGGAGCCTTAAATGAGCAGTTCTTC.

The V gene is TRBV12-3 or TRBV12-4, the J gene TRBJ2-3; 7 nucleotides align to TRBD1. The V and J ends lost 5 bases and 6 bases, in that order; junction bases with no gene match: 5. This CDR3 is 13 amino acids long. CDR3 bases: TGTGCCAGCAGTACCTTACAGGGGGATACGCAGTATTTT. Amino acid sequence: CASSTLQGDTQYF.

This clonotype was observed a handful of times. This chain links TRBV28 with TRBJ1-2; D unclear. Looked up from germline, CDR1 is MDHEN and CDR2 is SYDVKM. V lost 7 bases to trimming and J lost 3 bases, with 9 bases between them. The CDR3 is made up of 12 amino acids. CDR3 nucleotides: TGTGCCAGCACGAATTCTTACTATGGCTACACCTTC. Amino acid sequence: CASTNSYYGYTF.

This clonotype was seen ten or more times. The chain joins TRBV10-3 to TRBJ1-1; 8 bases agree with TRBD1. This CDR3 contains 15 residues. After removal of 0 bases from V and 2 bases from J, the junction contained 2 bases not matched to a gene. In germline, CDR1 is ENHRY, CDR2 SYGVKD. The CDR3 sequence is CAISESGQGNTEAFF. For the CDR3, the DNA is TGTGCCATCAGTGAGTCAGGACAGGGAAACACTGAAGCTTTCTTT.

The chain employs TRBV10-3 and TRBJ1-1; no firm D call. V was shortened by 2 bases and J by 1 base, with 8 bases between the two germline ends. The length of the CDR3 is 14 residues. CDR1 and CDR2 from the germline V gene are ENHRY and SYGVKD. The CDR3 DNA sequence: TGTGCCATCAGTGAGCCGGTCCCGAACACTGAAGCTTTCTTT. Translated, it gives CAISEPVPNTEAFF.

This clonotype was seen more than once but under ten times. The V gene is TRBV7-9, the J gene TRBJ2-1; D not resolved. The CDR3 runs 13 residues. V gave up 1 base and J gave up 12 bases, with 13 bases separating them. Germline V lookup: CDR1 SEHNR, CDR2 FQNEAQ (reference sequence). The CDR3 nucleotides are TGTGCCAGCAGCTTAGGAGGTGGTGGCCCGCAGTTCTTC. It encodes CASSLGGGGPQFF.

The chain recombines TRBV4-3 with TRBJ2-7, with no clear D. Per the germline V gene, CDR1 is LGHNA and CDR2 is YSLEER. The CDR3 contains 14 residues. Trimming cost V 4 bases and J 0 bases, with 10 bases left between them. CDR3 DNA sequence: TGCGCCAGCAGCCCACAGTGGGCCTCCTACGAGCAGTACTTC. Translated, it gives CASSPQWASYEQYF.

CDR3 coding DNA: TGTGCCAGCAGCACCCGACTGGGCGGGTGGAATGAGCAGTTCTTC. Encoded protein: CASSTRLGGWNEQFF. This chain connects TRBV11-1 to TRBJ2-1; D may be TRBD2 (5 bases). Germline values: CDR1 SGHAT, CDR2 FQDESV (reference sequence). CDR3 length equals 15 residues. Trimming left V 5 bases short and J 7 bases short, with 18 bases between.

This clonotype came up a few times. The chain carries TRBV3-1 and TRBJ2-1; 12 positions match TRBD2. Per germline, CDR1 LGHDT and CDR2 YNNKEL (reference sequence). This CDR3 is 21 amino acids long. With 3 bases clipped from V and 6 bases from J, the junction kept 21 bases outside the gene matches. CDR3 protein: CASSHGLRTGVLAGGSNEQFF. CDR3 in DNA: TGTGCCAGCAGCCACGGCCTCAGGACAGGTGTTCTAGCGGGAGGGTCCAATGAGCAGTTCTTC.

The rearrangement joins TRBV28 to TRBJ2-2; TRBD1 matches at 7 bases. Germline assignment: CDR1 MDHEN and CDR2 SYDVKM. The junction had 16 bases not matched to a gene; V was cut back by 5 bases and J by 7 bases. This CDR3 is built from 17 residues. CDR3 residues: CASSIPRDSFPGGELFF. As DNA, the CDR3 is TGTGCCAGCAGTATTCCTCGGGACAGCTTTCCGGGCGGGGAGCTGTTTTTT. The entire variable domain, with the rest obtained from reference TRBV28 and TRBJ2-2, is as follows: DVKVTQSSRYLVKRTGEKVFLECVQDMDHENMFWYRQDPGLGLRLIYFSYDVKMKEKGDIPEGYSVSREKKERFSLILESASTNQTSMYLCASSIPRDSFPGGELFFGEGSRLTVL.

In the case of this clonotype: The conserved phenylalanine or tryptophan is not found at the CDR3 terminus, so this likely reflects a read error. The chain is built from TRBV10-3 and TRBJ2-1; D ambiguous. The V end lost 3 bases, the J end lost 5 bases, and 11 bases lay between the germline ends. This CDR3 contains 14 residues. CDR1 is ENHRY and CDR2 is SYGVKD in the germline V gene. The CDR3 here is CAISELRFDNEQFL. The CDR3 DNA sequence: TGTGCCATCAGTGAATTAAGATTCGACAATGAGCAGTTCCTC.

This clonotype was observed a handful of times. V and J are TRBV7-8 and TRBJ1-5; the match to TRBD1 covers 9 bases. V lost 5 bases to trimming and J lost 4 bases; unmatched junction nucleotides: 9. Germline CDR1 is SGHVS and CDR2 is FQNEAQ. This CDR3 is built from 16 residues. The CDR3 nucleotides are TGTGCCAGCAGCCAACCGGGACAGGGAGAAAATCAGCCCCAGCATTTT. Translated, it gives CASSQPGQGENQPQHF.

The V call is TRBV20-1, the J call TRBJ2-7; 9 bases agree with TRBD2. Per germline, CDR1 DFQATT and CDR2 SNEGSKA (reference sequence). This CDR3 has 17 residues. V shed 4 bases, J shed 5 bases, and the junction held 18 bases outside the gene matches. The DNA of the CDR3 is TGCAGTGCTACCTCTACTCCCCCTCTAGCGGGATGGCACGAGCAGTACTTC. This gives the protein CSATSTPPLAGWHEQYF.

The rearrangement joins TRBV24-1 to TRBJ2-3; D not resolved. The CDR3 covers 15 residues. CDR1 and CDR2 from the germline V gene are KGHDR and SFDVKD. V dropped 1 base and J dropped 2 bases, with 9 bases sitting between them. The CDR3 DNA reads TGTGCCACCAGTGATTTAACGGCAGACACAGATACGCAGTATTTT. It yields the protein CATSDLTADTDTQYF.

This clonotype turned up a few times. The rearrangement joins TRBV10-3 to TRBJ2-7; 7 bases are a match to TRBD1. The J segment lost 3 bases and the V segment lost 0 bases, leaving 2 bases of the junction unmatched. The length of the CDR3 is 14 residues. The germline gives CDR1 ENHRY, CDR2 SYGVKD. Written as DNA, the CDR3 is TGTGCCATCAGTGAGTCGGGACAGATCTACGAGCAGTACTTC. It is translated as CAISESGQIYEQYF.

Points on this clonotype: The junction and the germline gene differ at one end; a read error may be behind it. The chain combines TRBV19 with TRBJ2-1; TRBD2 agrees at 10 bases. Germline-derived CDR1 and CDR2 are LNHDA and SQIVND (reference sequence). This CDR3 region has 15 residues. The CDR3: CASSIAGGAYNEQFF. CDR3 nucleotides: TGCGCCAGTAGTATAGCGGGGGGCGCCTACAATGAGCAGTTCTTC.

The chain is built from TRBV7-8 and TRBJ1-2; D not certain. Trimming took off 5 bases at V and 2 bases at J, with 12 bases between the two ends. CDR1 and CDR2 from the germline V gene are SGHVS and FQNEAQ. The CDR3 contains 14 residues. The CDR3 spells CASSPDTTNYGYTF. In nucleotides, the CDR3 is TGTGCCAGCAGCCCCGACACGACAAACTATGGCTACACCTTC.

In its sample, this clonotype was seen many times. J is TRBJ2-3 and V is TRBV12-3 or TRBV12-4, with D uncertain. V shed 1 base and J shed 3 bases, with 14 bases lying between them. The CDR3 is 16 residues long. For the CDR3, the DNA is TGTGCCAGCAGTTTAGAATTTCGGGCGGTTACAGATACGCAGTATTTT. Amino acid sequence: CASSLEFRAVTDTQYF.